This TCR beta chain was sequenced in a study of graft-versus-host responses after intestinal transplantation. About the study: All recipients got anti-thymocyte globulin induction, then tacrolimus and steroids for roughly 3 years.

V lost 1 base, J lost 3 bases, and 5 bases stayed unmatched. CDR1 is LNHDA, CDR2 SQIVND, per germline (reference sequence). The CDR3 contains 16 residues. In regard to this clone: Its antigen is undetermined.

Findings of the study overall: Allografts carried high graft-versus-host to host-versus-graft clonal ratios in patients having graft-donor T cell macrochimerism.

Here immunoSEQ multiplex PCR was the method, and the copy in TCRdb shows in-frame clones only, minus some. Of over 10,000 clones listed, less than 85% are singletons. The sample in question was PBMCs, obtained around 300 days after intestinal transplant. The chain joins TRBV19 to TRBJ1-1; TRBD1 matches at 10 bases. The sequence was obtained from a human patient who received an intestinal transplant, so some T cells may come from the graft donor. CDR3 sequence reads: CASSIGTGGFYTEAFF. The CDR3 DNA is TGTGCCAGTAGTATAGGGACAGGGGGTTTTTACACTGAAGCTTTCTTT.